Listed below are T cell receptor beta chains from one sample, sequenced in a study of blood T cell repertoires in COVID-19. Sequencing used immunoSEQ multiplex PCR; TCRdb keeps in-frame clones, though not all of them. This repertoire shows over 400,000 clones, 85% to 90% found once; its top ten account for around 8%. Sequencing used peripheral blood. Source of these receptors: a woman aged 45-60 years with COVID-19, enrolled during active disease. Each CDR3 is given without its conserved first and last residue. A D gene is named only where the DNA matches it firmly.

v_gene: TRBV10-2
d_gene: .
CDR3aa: ASSSTRGPPPYGYT

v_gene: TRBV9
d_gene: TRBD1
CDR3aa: ASSFLGDSTYEQY

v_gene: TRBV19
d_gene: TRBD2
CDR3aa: ASSMGRGAYEQY

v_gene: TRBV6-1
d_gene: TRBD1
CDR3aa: ASSEATGAGGYT

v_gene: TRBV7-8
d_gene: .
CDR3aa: ASGGGVAYDGYT

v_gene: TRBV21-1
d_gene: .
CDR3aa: ASREAEGRGGELF

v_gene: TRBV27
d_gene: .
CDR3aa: ASSSYGGGHGYT

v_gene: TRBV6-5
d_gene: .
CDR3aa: ASSPQDRFGAEAF

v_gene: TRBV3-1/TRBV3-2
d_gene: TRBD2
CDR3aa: ASSPGRGGSYEQY

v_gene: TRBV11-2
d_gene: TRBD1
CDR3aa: ASSLGGQGYEQY

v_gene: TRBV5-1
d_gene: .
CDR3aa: ASSRQGTLSRSTEAF

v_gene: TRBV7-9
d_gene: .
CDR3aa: ASSDGQPGVSGANVLT

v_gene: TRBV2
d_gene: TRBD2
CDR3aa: ASSGPPGGGGTDTQY

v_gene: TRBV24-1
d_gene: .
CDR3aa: ATMGGALSTGELF

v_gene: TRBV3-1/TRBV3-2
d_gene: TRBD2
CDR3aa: ASSPDRGGGTDTQY

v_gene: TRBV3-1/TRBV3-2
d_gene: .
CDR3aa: ASSQGRGGTEAF

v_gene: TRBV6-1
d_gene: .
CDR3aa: ASSEVLPGAGSPLH

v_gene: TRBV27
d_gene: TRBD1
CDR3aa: ASRRGLGTEAF

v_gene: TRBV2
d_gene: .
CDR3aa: ASSLEVDSPLH

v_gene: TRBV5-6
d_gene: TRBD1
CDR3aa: ASSSVLGQAHYGYT

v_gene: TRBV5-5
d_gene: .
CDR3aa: ASSLQGFTGELF

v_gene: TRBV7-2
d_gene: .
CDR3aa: ASRKDGTYEQY

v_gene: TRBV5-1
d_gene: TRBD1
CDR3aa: ASSLEGQPYGYT

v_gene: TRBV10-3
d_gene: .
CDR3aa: AISGGDSSYNSPLH

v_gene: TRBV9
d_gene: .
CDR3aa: ASSAGSTNEKLF

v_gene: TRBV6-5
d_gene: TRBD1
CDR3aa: ASSYIGQGAF

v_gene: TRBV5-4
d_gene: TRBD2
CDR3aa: ASSLAGGQGNEQF

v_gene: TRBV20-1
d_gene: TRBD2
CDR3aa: SASPSGTYEQY

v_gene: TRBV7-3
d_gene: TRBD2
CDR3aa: ASSRGGTYNEQF

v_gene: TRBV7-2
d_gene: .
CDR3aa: ASSLAGNTEAF

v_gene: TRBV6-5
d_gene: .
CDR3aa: ASTVRLDRTDTQY

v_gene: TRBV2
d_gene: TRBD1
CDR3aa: ASRVDRGREKLF

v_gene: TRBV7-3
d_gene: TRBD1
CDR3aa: ASSLDRGRGYT

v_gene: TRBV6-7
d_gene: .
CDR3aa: ASSIGQIRAPYEQY

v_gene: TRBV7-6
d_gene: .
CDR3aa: ASSPGGAAYEKLF

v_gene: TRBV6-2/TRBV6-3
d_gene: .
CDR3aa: ASSPVEGVNEKLF

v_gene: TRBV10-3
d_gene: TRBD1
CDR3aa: AISDGDRQETQY

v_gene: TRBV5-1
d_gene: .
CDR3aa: ASRVDRSSGNTIY

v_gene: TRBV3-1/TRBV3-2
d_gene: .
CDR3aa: ASSQGQLDRSGYT

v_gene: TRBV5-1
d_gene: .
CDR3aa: ASSSGLFTGELF

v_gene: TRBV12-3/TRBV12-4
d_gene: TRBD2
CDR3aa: ASSRSGNEQF

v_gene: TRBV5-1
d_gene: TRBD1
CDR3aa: ASSLRTGGSADTQY

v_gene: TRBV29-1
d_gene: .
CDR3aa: SASGIRSEQF

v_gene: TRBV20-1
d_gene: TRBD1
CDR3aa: SAEGART

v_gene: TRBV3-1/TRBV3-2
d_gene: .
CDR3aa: ASSPLGNTEAF

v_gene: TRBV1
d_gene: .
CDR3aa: TSSDRDSPYGYT

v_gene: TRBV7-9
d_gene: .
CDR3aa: ATQTPFERVGGNTIY

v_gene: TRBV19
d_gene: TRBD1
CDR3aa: ASRIEGQVNTEAF

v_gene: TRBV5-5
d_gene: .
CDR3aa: ASSLQGLNEKLF

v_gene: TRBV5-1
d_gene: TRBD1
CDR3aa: ASSLVMTGRITEAF

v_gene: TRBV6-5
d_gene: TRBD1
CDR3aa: ASSRDRGAEAF

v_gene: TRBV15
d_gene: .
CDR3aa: ATSRDGSGYT

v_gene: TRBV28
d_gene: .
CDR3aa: ASSSGGREQY